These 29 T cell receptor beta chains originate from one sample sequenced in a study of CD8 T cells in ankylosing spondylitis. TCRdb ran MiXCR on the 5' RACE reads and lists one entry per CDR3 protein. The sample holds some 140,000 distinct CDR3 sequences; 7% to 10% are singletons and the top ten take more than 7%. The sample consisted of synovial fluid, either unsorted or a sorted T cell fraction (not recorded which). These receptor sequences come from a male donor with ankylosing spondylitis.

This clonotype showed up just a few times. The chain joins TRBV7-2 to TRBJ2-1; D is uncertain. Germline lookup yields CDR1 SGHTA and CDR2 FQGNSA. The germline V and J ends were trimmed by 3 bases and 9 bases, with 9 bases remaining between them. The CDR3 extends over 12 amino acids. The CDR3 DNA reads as TGTGCCAGCAGCTTGGCGTGGGGTGAGCAGTTCTTC. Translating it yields CASSLAWGEQFF.

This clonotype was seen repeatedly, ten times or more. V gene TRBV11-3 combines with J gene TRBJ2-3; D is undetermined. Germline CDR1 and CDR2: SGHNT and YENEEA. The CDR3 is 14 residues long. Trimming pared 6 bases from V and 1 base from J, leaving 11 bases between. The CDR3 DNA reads TGTGCCAGCAGTTTCCACCGGGGCACAGATACGCAGTATTTT. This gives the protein CASSFHRGTDTQYF.

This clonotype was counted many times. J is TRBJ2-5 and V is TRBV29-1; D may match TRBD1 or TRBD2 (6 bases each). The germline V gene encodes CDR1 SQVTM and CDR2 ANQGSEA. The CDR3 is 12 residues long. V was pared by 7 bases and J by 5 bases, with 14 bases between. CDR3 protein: CSADWGAETQYF. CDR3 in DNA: TGCAGCGCCGACTGGGGGGCGGAGACCCAGTACTTC.

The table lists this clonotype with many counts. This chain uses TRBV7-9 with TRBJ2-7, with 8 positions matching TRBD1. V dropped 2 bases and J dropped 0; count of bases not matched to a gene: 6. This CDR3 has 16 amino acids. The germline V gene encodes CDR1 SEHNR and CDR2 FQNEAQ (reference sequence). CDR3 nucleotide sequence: TGTGCCAGCAGCTTAACCCCGGGACAGGCCTCCTACGAGCAGTACTTC. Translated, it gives CASSLTPGQASYEQYF.

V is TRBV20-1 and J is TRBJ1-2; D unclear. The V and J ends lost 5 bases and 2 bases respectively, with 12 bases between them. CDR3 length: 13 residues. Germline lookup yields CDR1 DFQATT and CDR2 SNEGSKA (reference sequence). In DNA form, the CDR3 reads TGCAGTGCTCCGACCGACGGGAACTATGGCTACACCTTC. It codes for CSAPTDGNYGYTF.

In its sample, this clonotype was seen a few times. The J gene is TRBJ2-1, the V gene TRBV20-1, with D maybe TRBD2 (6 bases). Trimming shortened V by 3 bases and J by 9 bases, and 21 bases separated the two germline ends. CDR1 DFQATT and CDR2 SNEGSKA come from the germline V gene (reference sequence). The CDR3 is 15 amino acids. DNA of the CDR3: TGCAGTGCTAGCGACCCCCGACTAGGTCGGGGTGAGCAGTTCTTC. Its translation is CSASDPRLGRGEQFF.

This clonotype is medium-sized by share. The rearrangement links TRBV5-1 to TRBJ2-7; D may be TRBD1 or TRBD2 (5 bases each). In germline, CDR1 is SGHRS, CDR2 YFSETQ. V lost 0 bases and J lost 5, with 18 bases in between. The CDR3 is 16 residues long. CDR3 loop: CASSLAGTALLHEQYF. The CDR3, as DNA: TGCGCCAGCAGCTTGGCCGGGACCGCTCTTCTCCACGAGCAGTACTTC.

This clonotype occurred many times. DNA of the CDR3: TGTGCCAGCAGCTCGCGGACGGGCGGGCCAAATGGCTACACCTTC. The encoded protein is CASSSRTGGPNGYTF. The chain carries TRBV7-2 and TRBJ1-2; D gene ambiguous. The CDR3 totals 15 residues. Trimming stripped 4 bases from V and 6 bases from J, with 18 bases between. The germline V gene has CDR1 SGHTA and CDR2 FQGNSA.

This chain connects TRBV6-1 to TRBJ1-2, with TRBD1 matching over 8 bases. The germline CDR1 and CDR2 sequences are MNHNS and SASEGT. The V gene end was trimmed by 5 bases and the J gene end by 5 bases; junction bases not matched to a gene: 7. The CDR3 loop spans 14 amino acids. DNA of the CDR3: TGTGCCAGCAGTCGACAGGGGCCTCTATATGGCTACACCTTC. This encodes CASSRQGPLYGYTF.

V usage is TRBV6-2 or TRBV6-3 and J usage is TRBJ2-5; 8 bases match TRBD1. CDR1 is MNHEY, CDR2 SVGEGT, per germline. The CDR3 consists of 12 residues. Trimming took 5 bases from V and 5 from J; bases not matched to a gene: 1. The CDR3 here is CASSRTGETQYF. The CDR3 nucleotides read TGTGCCAGCAGTCGGACAGGGGAGACCCAGTACTTC.

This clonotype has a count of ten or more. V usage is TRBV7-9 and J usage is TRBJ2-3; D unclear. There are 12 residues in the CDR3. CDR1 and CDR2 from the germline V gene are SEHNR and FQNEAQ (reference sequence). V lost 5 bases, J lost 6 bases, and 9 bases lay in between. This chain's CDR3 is CASSQNEDTQYF. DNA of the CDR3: TGTGCCAGCAGCCAGAATGAGGATACGCAGTATTTT.

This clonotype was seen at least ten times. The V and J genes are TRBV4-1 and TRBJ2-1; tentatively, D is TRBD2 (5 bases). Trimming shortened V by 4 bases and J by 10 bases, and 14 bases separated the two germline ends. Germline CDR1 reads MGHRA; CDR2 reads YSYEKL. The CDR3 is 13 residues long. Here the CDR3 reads CASSLMGEPEQFF. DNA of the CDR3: TGCGCCAGCAGCCTTATGGGAGAGCCCGAGCAGTTCTTC.

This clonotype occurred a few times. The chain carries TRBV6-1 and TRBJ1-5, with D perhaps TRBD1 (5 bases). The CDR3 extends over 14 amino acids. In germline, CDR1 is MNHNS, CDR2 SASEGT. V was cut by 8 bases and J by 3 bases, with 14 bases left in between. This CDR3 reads CASGRVFDNQPQHF. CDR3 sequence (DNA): TGTGCCAGCGGCAGGGTTTTTGACAATCAGCCCCAGCATTTT.

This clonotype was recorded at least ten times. CDR3 DNA: TGCAGTGCTCCGGACGGGCGCTACGAGCAGTACTTC. Protein product: CSAPDGRYEQYF. The V call is TRBV20-1, the J call TRBJ2-7; no clear D. V shed 5 bases and J shed 3 bases, with 11 bases lying between them. Germline values: CDR1 DFQATT, CDR2 SNEGSKA (reference sequence). This CDR3 has 12 residues.

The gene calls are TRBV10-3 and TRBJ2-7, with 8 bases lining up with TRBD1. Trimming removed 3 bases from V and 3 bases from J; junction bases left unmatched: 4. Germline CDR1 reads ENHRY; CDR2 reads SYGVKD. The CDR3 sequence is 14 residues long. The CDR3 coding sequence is TGTGCCATCAGTGACTCGGGACAGGACTACGAGCAGTACTTC. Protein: CAISDSGQDYEQYF.

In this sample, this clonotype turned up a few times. The CDR3 is CASSGWSSGANVLTF. Here the CDR3 DNA reads TGTGCCAGCAGTGGTTGGAGCTCTGGGGCCAACGTCCTGACTTTC. The chain combines TRBV28 with TRBJ2-6; D gene unclear. CDR1 is MDHEN, CDR2 SYDVKM, per germline. The CDR3 has 15 amino acids. V dropped 5 bases and J dropped 0 bases, with 8 bases sitting between them.

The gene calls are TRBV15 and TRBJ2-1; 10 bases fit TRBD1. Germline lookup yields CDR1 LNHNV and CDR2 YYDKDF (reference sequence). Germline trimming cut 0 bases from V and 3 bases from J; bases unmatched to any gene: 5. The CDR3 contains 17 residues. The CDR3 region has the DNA TGTGCCACCAGCAGAGACAGGGACAGGGGCTTCTACAATGAGCAGTTCTTC. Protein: CATSRDRDRGFYNEQFF.

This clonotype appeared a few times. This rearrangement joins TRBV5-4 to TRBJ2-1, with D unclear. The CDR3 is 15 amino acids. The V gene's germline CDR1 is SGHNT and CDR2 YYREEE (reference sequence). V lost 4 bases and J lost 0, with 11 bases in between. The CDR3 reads CASSPTAVSYNEQFF. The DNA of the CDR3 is TGTGCCAGCAGCCCCACTGCGGTCTCCTACAATGAGCAGTTCTTC.

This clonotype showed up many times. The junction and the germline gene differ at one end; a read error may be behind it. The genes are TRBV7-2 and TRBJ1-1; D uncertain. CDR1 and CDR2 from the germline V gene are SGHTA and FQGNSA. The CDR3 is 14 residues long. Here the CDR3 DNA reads TGCGCCAGCAGCTTGGTTGGTCTGAACACTGAAGCTTTCTTT. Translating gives CASSLVGLNTEAFF. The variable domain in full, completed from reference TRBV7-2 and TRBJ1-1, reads GAGVSQSPSNKVTEKGKDVELRCDPISGHTALYWYRQSLGQGLEFLIYFQGNSAPDKSGLPSDRFSAERTGGSVSTLTIQRTQQEDSAVYLCASSLVGLNTEAFFGQGTRLTVV.

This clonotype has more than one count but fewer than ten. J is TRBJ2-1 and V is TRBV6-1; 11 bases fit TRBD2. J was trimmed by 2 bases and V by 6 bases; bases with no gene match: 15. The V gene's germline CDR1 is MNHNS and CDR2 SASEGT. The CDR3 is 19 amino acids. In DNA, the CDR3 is TGTGCCAGCAGCGGGACTAGCGGACTCTTGTTTTTACCCTACAATGAGCAGTTCTTC. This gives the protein CASSGTSGLLFLPYNEQFF.

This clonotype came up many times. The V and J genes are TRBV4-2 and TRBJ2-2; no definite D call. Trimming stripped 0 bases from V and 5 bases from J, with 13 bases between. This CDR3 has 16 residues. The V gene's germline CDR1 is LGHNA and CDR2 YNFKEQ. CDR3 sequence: CASSQDQLRVTGELFF. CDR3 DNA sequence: TGTGCCAGCAGCCAAGATCAGTTAAGAGTGACCGGGGAGCTGTTTTTT.

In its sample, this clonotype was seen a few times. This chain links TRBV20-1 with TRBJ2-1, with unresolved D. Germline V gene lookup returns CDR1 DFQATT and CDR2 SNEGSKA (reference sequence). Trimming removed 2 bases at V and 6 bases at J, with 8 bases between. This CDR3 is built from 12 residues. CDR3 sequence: CSARKTGNEQFF. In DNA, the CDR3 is TGCAGTGCTAGAAAGACGGGCAATGAGCAGTTCTTC.

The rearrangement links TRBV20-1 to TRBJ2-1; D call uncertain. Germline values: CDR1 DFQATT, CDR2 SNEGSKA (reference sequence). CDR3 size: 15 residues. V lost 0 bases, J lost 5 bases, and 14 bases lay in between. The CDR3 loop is CSARDPARIDNEQFF. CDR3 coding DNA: TGCAGTGCTAGAGATCCCGCCAGGATCGACAATGAGCAGTTCTTC.

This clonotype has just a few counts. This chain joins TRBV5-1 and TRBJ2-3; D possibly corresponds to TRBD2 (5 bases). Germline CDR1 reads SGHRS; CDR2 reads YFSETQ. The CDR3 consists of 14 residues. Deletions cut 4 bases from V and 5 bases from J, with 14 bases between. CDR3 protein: CASSLGSMGDTQYF. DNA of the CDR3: TGCGCCAGCAGCCTGGGGAGTATGGGAGATACGCAGTATTTT.

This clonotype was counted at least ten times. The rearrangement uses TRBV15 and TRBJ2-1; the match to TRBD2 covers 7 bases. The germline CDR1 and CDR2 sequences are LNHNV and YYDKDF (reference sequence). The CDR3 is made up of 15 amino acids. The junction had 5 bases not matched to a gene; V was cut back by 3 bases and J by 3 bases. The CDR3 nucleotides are TGTGCCACCAGCAGCTTACTAGCGAACTACAATGAGCAGTTCTTC. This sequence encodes CATSSLLANYNEQFF. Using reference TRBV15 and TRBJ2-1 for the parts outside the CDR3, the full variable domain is DAMVIQNPRYQVTQFGKPVTLSCSQTLNHNVMYWYQQKSSQAPKLLFHYYDKDFNNEADTPDNFQSRRPNTSFCFLDIRSPGLGDTAMYLCATSSLLANYNEQFFGPGTRLTVL.

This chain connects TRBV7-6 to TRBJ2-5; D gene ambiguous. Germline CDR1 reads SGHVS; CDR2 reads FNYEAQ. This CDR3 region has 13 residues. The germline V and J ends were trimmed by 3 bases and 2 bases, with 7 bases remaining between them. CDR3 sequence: CASSFEVQETQYF. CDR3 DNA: TGTGCCAGCAGCTTCGAAGTTCAAGAGACCCAGTACTTC.

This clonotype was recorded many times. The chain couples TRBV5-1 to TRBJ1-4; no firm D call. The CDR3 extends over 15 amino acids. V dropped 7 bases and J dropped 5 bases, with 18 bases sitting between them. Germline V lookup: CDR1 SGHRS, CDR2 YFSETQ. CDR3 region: CASGPGSSLNEKLFF. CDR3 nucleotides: TGCGCCAGCGGCCCCGGGAGTTCCCTAAATGAAAAACTGTTTTTT.

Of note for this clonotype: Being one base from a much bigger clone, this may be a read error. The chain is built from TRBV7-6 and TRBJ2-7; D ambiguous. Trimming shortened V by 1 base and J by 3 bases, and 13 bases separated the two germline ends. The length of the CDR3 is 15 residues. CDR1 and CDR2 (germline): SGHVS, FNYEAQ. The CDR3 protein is CASSLESTTFYEQYF. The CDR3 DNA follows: TGTGCCAGCAGCTTAGAGTCGACAACTTTCTACGAGCAGTACTTC.

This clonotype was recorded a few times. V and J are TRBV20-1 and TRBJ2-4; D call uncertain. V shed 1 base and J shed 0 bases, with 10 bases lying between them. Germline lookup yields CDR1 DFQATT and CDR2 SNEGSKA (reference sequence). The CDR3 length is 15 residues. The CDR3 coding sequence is TGCAGTGCTAGAGTACCTCCTTTAGCCAAAAACATTCAGTACTTC. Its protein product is CSARVPPLAKNIQYF.